Shown below are 3 T cell receptor beta chains from a single sample sequenced in a study of regulatory T cells in long-lasting Graves disease (dated by TCRdb to the early 2020s). Receptors were amplified or captured by multiplex PCR. The sequencer listed for this sample is Illumina HiSeq 4000. TCR beta libraries were built with iRepertoire HTBI primers and Arm-PCR amplification of CDR3 regions. The public sequencing data were trimmed at Q25 with fastp and processed into clonotypes with MiXCR by TCRdb, which kept only in-frame beta chains. Every distinct CDR3 protein forms one entry, paired with its most common genes and DNA. Present in this sample are about 500,000 distinct CDR3 sequences, 15% to 20% of which were seen just once. The ten largest clones capture about 12% of the sample. In light of the paper, this sample's time point label describes: newly diagnosed GD, antithyroid drugs for less than 3 months. RNA was extracted from PBMCs in TRIzol for both TCR sequencing and RNA sequencing.

Another study also made use of these data, one on T cells in Graves' hyperthyroidism and ophthalmopathy.

The sequences come from peripheral blood mononuclear cells (PBMCs), collected at new diagnosis, from a patient treated with antithyroid drugs. The receptors derive from a middle-aged man with Graves disease. Donor details come from another sample of the same person, matched by shared clones.

This clonotype was seen at least ten times. The chain combines TRBV12-3 or TRBV12-4 with TRBJ1-2; no clear D gene. V lost 2 bases and J lost 1, with 8 bases in between. CDR3 length: 14 amino acids. The CDR3 protein is CASSLRRYNYGYTF. The CDR3 DNA follows: TGTGCCAGCAGTTTAAGGCGTTATAACTATGGCTACACCTTC.

This clonotype was counted ten times or more. The chain couples TRBV3-1 to TRBJ2-7; no reliable D call. V gave up 1 base and J gave up 2 bases, with 12 bases separating them. In germline, CDR1 is LGHDT, CDR2 YNNKEL (reference sequence). The CDR3 has 15 amino acids. CDR3: CASSQAPGPTYEQYF. The CDR3 nucleotides are TGTGCCAGCAGCCAAGCACCGGGCCCTACCTACGAGCAGTACTTC.

In this sample, this clonotype turned up a few times. The chain uses TRBV5-1 and TRBJ1-1; 7 positions match TRBD1. From germline, CDR1 is SGHRS and CDR2 YFSETQ. The junction had 18 bases not matched to a gene; V was cut back by 5 bases and J by 5 bases. This CDR3 is built from 17 residues. CDR3 DNA: TGCGCCAGCAGACAGGACAGGAACGACCCCGAGTGGACTGAAGCTTTCTTT. It yields the protein CASRQDRNDPEWTEAFF.